This is a list of T cell receptor beta chains from one sample in a study of blood T cell repertoires in COVID-19. Measured with immunoSEQ multiplex PCR; TCRdb has only the in-frame clones, and not every one. The sample has about 200,000 clones, 85% seen once. The sample taken for sequencing was peripheral blood. The receptors derive from a man between 60 and 75 years old with COVID-19, enrolled during active disease. The CDR3 runs from the conserved cysteine through the conserved F or W. The D gene is left open where the match is weak. Clone sizes are given selectively: once, few, many, or a class where the clone is expanded.

V gene: TRBV11-3; D gene: TRBD1; clone size: NA; J gene: TRBJ2-6; CDR3 protein: CASSFRPGTGSGANVLTF; CDR3 DNA: TGTGCCAGCAGCTTTCGTCCCGGGACAGGGTCTGGGGCCAACGTCCTGACTTTC
V gene: TRBV3-1/TRBV3-2; D gene: TRBD1; clone size: NA; J gene: TRBJ1-3; CDR3 protein: CASSPSTGLSSGNTIYF; CDR3 DNA: TGTGCCAGCAGCCCCTCGACAGGGCTAAGCTCTGGAAACACCATATATTTT
V gene: TRBV5-1; D gene: NA; clone size: NA; J gene: TRBJ2-1; CDR3 protein: CASSSPQGSSYNEQFF; CDR3 DNA: TGCGCCAGCAGCTCTCCACAGGGTAGCTCCTACAATGAGCAGTTCTTC
V gene: TRBV7-8; D gene: TRBD2; clone size: NA; J gene: TRBJ2-1; CDR3 protein: CASSLAGRGVGEQFF; CDR3 DNA: TGTGCCAGCAGCTTAGCGGGGAGGGGTGTAGGGGAGCAGTTCTTC
V gene: TRBV11-2; D gene: TRBD2; clone size: NA; J gene: TRBJ2-5; CDR3 protein: CASSLDHTDLTSGNSLQYF; CDR3 DNA: TGTGCCAGCAGCTTAGACCATACCGACCTGACTAGCGGGAACTCCCTCCAGTACTTC
V gene: TRBV4-1; D gene: NA; clone size: NA; J gene: TRBJ1-1; CDR3 protein: CASSQDQAGLGTEAFF; CDR3 DNA: TGCGCCAGCAGCCAAGATCAGGCAGGGCTGGGGACTGAAGCTTTCTTT
V gene: TRBV2; D gene: TRBD1; clone size: many; J gene: TRBJ1-6; CDR3 protein: CASIPQGGLGSPLHF; CDR3 DNA: TGTGCCAGCATCCCTCAAGGGGGCTTGGGTTCACCCCTCCACTTT
V gene: TRBV19; D gene: TRBD1; clone size: NA; J gene: TRBJ1-1; CDR3 protein: CASNPGQALVNTEAFF; CDR3 DNA: TGTGCCAGTAATCCGGGACAGGCTTTGGTGAACACTGAAGCTTTCTTT
V gene: TRBV28; D gene: NA; clone size: NA; J gene: TRBJ1-1; CDR3 protein: CASSLMGALTEAFF; CDR3 DNA: TGTGCCAGCAGTTTAATGGGGGCGCTTACTGAAGCTTTCTTT
V gene: TRBV6-2/TRBV6-3; D gene: NA; clone size: NA; J gene: TRBJ1-1; CDR3 protein: CASSYGLNRHTEAFF; CDR3 DNA: TGTGCCAGCAGTTACGGGCTCAATCGGCACACTGAAGCTTTCTTT
V gene: TRBV6-6; D gene: NA; clone size: NA; J gene: TRBJ1-2; CDR3 protein: CASNSDSHSYGYTF; CDR3 DNA: TGTGCCAGCAATTCCGACAGCCACTCCTATGGCTACACCTTC
V gene: TRBV6-6; D gene: TRBD2; clone size: NA; J gene: TRBJ2-7; CDR3 protein: CASRLAGGAYEQYF; CDR3 DNA: TGTGCCAGCAGGCTAGCGGGAGGTGCCTACGAGCAGTACTTC
V gene: TRBV28; D gene: NA; clone size: NA; J gene: TRBJ2-7; CDR3 protein: CASRSTGPYYEQYF; CDR3 DNA: TGTGCCAGCAGATCAACAGGGCCTTACTACGAGCAGTACTTC
V gene: TRBV30; D gene: NA; clone size: NA; J gene: TRBJ2-1; CDR3 protein: CAWTKGSSYNEQFF; CDR3 DNA: TGTGCCTGGACGAAAGGGAGCTCCTACAATGAGCAGTTCTTC
V gene: TRBV15; D gene: NA; clone size: NA; J gene: TRBJ1-1; CDR3 protein: CATSSPLRTEAFF; CDR3 DNA: TGTGCCACCAGCAGCCCCCTCCGCACTGAAGCTTTCTTT
V gene: TRBV7-9; D gene: NA; clone size: NA; J gene: TRBJ1-4; CDR3 protein: CASSLGQANEKLFF; CDR3 DNA: TGTGCCAGCAGCTTAGGGCAGGCTAATGAAAAACTGTTTTTT
V gene: TRBV2; D gene: NA; clone size: NA; J gene: TRBJ2-3; CDR3 protein: CATGIGHESSTDTQYF; CDR3 DNA: TGTGCCACCGGAATTGGACACGAATCTAGCACAGATACGCAGTATTTT
V gene: TRBV7-7; D gene: TRBD1; clone size: NA; J gene: TRBJ2-1; CDR3 protein: CASSAGSGGYVNEQFF; CDR3 DNA: TGTGCCAGCAGCGCAGGGTCAGGGGGCTACGTGAATGAGCAGTTCTTC
V gene: TRBV4-3; D gene: TRBD1; clone size: NA; J gene: TRBJ1-2; CDR3 protein: CASSQGLRGPGYGYTF; CDR3 DNA: TGCGCCAGCAGCCAAGGACTTAGGGGGCCAGGCTATGGCTACACCTTC
V gene: TRBV7-9; D gene: NA; clone size: NA; J gene: TRBJ2-2; CDR3 protein: CASSAGQTNTGELFF; CDR3 DNA: TGTGCCAGCAGCGCGGGACAGACGAACACCGGGGAGCTGTTTTTT
V gene: TRBV5-5; D gene: NA; clone size: NA; J gene: TRBJ2-1; CDR3 protein: CASSLVRQGSNNEQFF; CDR3 DNA: TGTGCCAGCAGCTTGGTGCGCCAGGGGAGTAACAATGAGCAGTTCTTC
V gene: TRBV21-1; D gene: NA; clone size: NA; J gene: TRBJ1-5; CDR3 protein: CASSKGRRVNQPQHF; CDR3 DNA: TGTGCCAGCAGCAAAGGACGTCGGGTCAATCAGCCCCAGCATTTT
V gene: TRBV5-4; D gene: TRBD1; clone size: NA; J gene: TRBJ1-2; CDR3 protein: CASSSGQGSRYGYTF; CDR3 DNA: TGTGCCAGCAGCTCCGGACAGGGAAGTAGGTATGGCTACACCTTC
V gene: TRBV29-1; D gene: NA; clone size: NA; J gene: TRBJ1-4; CDR3 protein: CSTAAGIGEKLFF; CDR3 DNA: TGCAGCACAGCCGCAGGGATAGGTGAAAAACTGTTTTTT
V gene: TRBV3-1/TRBV3-2; D gene: NA; clone size: NA; J gene: TRBJ1-5; CDR3 protein: CASSLGQYSNQPQHF; CDR3 DNA: TGTGCCAGCAGCCTAGGACAGTATAGCAATCAGCCCCAGCATTTT
V gene: TRBV5-1; D gene: NA; clone size: NA; J gene: TRBJ2-7; CDR3 protein: CASSLGAGFGYEQYF; CDR3 DNA: TGCGCCAGCAGCTTGGGTGCGGGGTTCGGCTACGAGCAGTACTTC
V gene: TRBV4-3; D gene: TRBD1; clone size: NA; J gene: TRBJ1-1; CDR3 protein: CASSQGRTGETEAFF; CDR3 DNA: TGCGCCAGCAGCCAAGGTCGGACAGGGGAAACTGAAGCTTTCTTT
V gene: TRBV30; D gene: TRBD1; clone size: NA; J gene: TRBJ1-1; CDR3 protein: CAWTRQGRIEAFF; CDR3 DNA: TGTGCCTGGACCCGACAGGGACGAATTGAAGCTTTCTTT
V gene: TRBV3-1/TRBV3-2; D gene: NA; clone size: NA; J gene: TRBJ2-1; CDR3 protein: CASSHGGGNEQFF; CDR3 DNA: TGTGCCAGCAGCCATGGAGGAGGAAACGAGCAGTTCTTC
V gene: TRBV10-3; D gene: TRBD2; clone size: NA; J gene: TRBJ2-7; CDR3 protein: CAIRGTSGLGAEQYF; CDR3 DNA: TGTGCCATCAGGGGGACTAGCGGCCTGGGTGCGGAGCAGTACTTC
V gene: TRBV6-5; D gene: NA; clone size: NA; J gene: TRBJ1-2; CDR3 protein: CASSSVGRGDYGYTF; CDR3 DNA: TGTGCCAGCAGTTCGGTCGGGCGGGGGGACTATGGCTACACCTTC
V gene: TRBV4-3; D gene: TRBD1; clone size: NA; J gene: TRBJ1-4; CDR3 protein: CASSQLQGANEKLFF; CDR3 DNA: TGCGCCAGCAGCCAATTACAGGGGGCCAATGAAAAACTGTTTTTT
V gene: TRBV5-1; D gene: NA; clone size: NA; J gene: TRBJ2-5; CDR3 protein: CASSFSREVGTQYF; CDR3 DNA: TGCGCCAGCAGCTTCTCCAGGGAGGTAGGGACCCAGTACTTC
V gene: TRBV5-1; D gene: TRBD1; clone size: NA; J gene: TRBJ1-2; CDR3 protein: CASSLAVGQGAGGYTF; CDR3 DNA: TGCGCCAGCAGCTTGGCCGTGGGACAGGGGGCCGGAGGCTACACCTTC
V gene: TRBV7-3; D gene: NA; clone size: NA; J gene: TRBJ1-2; CDR3 protein: CASSLSRTDVVGYTF; CDR3 DNA: TGTGCCAGCAGCTTAAGTCGGACAGACGTTGTAGGCTACACCTTC
V gene: TRBV6-1; D gene: NA; clone size: NA; J gene: TRBJ1-3; CDR3 protein: CASSEHGGKGNTIYF; CDR3 DNA: TGTGCCAGCAGTGAACACGGGGGAAAGGGAAACACCATATATTTT
V gene: TRBV6-5; D gene: NA; clone size: NA; J gene: TRBJ2-1; CDR3 protein: CASKLGGHSYNEQFF; CDR3 DNA: TGTGCCAGCAAGCTTGGCGGACACTCCTACAATGAGCAGTTCTTC
V gene: TRBV4-1; D gene: NA; clone size: NA; J gene: TRBJ2-5; CDR3 protein: CASSQGRGQGYETQYF; CDR3 DNA: TGCGCCAGCAGCCAAGGAAGGGGTCAGGGGTATGAGACCCAGTACTTC
V gene: TRBV7-2; D gene: TRBD1; clone size: NA; J gene: TRBJ2-1; CDR3 protein: CASSSGGVYNEQFF; CDR3 DNA: TGTGCCAGCAGCTCAGGGGGCGTATACAATGAGCAGTTCTTC
V gene: TRBV27; D gene: TRBD1; clone size: NA; J gene: TRBJ1-6; CDR3 protein: CASSFRFTGGSYSPLHF; CDR3 DNA: TGTGCCAGCAGTTTCAGATTTACAGGGGGCTCATATTCACCCCTCCACTTT
V gene: TRBV30; D gene: NA; clone size: NA; J gene: TRBJ1-2; CDR3 protein: CAWKAEYHGYTF; CDR3 DNA: TGTGCCTGGAAGGCGGAATACCATGGCTACACCTTC
V gene: TRBV5-1; D gene: TRBD2; clone size: once; J gene: TRBJ2-2; CDR3 protein: CARSGGADTGELFF; CDR3 DNA: TGCGCCCGCAGCGGGGGGGCAGATACCGGGGAGCTGTTTTTT
V gene: TRBV18; D gene: NA; clone size: NA; J gene: TRBJ2-7; CDR3 protein: CASSPGVREQYF; CDR3 DNA: TGTGCCAGCTCACCCGGAGTTCGCGAGCAGTACTTC